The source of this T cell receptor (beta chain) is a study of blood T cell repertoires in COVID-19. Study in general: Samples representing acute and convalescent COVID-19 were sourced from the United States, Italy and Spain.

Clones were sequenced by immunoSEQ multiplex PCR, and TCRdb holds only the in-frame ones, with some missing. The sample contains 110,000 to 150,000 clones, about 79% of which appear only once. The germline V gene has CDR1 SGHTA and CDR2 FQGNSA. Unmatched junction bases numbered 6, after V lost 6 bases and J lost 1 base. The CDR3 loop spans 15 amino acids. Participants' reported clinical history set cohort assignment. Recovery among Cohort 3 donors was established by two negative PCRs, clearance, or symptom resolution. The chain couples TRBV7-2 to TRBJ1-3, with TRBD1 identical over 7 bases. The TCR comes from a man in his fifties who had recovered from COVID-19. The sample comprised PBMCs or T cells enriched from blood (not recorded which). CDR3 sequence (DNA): TGTGCCAGCAGAACAGGGGTGGGGTCTGGAAACACCATATATTTT. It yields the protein CASRTGVGSGNTIYF.